Listed below are T cell receptor beta chains from one sample, sequenced in a study of CD8+ T cells in alopecia areata. Method: immunoSEQ multiplex PCR; TCRdb's copy keeps in-frame clones and lacks some. The sample has over 150,000 clones, more than 55% seen once; the top ten hold roughly 5%. The sample consisted of CD8+ T cells sorted from blood. These receptors came from a human donor in good health. Both conserved end residues are trimmed from each CDR3.

j_call | v_call | cdr3_aa
TRBJ2-7 | TRBV2 | ASSERTQEQY
TRBJ1-5 | TRBV4-1 | ASSPREGSELNQPQH
TRBJ2-7 | TRBV29-1 | SVDLDEQY
TRBJ1-1 | TRBV27 | ASSLSNNMNTEAF
TRBJ2-7 | TRBV5-1 | ASSLVGQGYEQY
TRBJ1-1 | TRBV6-6 | ASSYLTGTEAF
TRBJ2-1 | TRBV19 | ASAPARRAYNEQF
TRBJ1-2 | TRBV6-6 | ASSPSLSGVPDGYT
TRBJ2-5 | TRBV6-5 | ASSISGTGFETQY
TRBJ1-1 | TRBV30 | AWGRDSRTEAF
TRBJ1-2 | TRBV13 | ASSEYGYQNYGYT
TRBJ2-7 | TRBV29-1 | SVETSGSPYEQY
TRBJ2-1 | TRBV2 | ASSERLAESYNEQF
TRBJ2-7 | TRBV30 | AWQLGGGEQY
TRBJ1-5 | TRBV5-6 | ASSFTGNQPQH
TRBJ2-5 | TRBV2 | ASSEAQAPSTETQY
TRBJ2-7 | TRBV4-1 | ASRPQSSYEQY
TRBJ1-1 | TRBV4-1 | ASTPGRTNTEAF
TRBJ1-4 | TRBV29-1 | SVFWTGSEKLF
TRBJ2-2 | TRBV5-4 | ASSLSRVAGELF
TRBJ1-5 | TRBV30 | AWSVTSNNQPQH
TRBJ2-2 | TRBV4-1 | ASSPTLAGKTGELF
TRBJ1-2 | TRBV4-1 | ASSHSQEGGQGANGYT
TRBJ1-2 | TRBV6-4 | ASSDYGDGGQYGYT
TRBJ1-1 | TRBV25-1 | ASSDLKVSSETEAF
TRBJ2-3 | TRBV4-2 | ASSQLAGDSTDTQY
TRBJ1-2 | TRBV7-2 | ASSLKPRGLYGYT
TRBJ2-2 | TRBV29-1 | SGAPDPNTGELF
TRBJ2-5 | TRBV6-5 | ASSYFWGSY
TRBJ2-1 | TRBV6-5 | ASSWGPLNEQF
TRBJ2-5 | TRBV5-4 | ASSTSQVQY
TRBJ2-5 | TRBV15 | ATSTPLDRSWETQY
TRBJ2-1 | TRBV2 | ASSDLVGTTYNEQF
TRBJ2-6 | TRBV10-1 | ASSEGQGPGANVLT
TRBJ2-5 | TRBV19 | ASSILGGLQETQY
TRBJ1-2 | TRBV29-1 | SVEGTGGYGYT
TRBJ2-4 | TRBV6-1 | ASRPETAAKNIQY
TRBJ2-2 | TRBV9 | ASSGTGQGSTGELF
TRBJ2-1 | TRBV6-1 | ASSEAGGGSYNEQF
TRBJ2-1 | TRBV25-1 | ASSPSSDEQF
TRBJ1-1 | TRBV30 | AWSYTTDTEAF
TRBJ2-1 | TRBV7-9 | ASSATGTSQNNEQF
TRBJ1-6 | TRBV25-1 | ASSDEGRTLH
TRBJ1-2 | TRBV6-5 | ASSLTGLDGYT
TRBJ1-1 | TRBV19 | ASSHVRQGNTEAF
TRBJ2-1 | TRBV29-1 | SVEDLTSGVSYNEQF
TRBJ1-2 | TRBV29-1 | SVEEGAGNYGYT
TRBJ2-3 | TRBV27 | ASSLSGQGSDTQY
TRBJ2-3 | TRBV27 | ASSVGTSGTDTQY
TRBJ1-6 | TRBV7-9 | ASSPSVVALH
TRBJ1-4 | TRBV6-5 | ASSYSKEGLPLF
TRBJ2-7 | TRBV4-1 | ASSLRDDYEQY
TRBJ2-7 | TRBV27 | ASSPRSRVYEQY
TRBJ1-1 | TRBV29-1 | SVDRGRGEAF
TRBJ2-3 | TRBV2 | ASTPGLATDTQY